Here is one T cell receptor beta chain with its context. The sample originates from a study of blood T cell repertoires in COVID-19. Study-level background: Italy, Spain and the United States were the sources of the convalescent and acute COVID-19 samples.

In germline, CDR1 is LNHDA, CDR2 SQIVND (reference sequence). CDR3 length: 13 amino acids. V lost 5 bases, J lost 3 bases, and 10 bases lay in between. Sequencing was performed with immunoSEQ multiplex PCR; in TCRdb, only in-frame clones are kept and a portion is missing. The sample has roughly 41,000 clones; roughly 85% are singletons. The sample was peripheral blood. The chain employs TRBV19 and TRBJ1-1; D ambiguous. This receptor was taken from a human donor in a cohort sampled during active COVID-19. The donor label of this sample is uncertain. CDR3: CASSPQSYTEAFF. In nucleotides, the CDR3 is TGTGCCAGTAGTCCACAGTCATACACTGAAGCTTTCTTT.